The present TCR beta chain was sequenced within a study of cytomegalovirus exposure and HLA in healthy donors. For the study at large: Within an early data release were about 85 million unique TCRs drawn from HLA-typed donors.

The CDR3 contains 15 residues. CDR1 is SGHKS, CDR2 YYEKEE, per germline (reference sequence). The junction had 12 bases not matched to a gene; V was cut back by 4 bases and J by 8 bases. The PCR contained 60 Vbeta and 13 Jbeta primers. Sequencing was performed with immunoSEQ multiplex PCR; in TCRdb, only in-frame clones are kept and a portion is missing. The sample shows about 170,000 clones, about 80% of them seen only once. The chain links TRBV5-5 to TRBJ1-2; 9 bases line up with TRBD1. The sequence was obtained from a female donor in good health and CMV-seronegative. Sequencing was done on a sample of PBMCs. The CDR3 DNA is TGTGCCAGCAGCCCTACAGGGGGCGAGGCAAAGGGCTACACCTTC. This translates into CASSPTGGEAKGYTF.